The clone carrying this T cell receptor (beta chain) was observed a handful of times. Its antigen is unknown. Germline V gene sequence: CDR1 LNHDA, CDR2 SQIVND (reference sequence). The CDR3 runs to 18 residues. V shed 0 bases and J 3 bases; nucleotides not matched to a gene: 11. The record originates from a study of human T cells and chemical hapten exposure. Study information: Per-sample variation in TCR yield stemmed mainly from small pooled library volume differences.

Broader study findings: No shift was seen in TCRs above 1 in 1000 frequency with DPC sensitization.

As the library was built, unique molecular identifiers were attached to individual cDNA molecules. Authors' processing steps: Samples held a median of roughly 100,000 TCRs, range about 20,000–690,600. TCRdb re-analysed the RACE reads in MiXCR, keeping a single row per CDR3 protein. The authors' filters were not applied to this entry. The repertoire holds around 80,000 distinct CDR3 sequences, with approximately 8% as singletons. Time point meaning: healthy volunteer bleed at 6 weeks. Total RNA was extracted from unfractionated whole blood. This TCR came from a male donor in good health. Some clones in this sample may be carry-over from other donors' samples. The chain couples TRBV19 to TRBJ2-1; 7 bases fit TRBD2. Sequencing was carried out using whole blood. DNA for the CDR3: TGTGCCAGTAGTATAGATCCCCTGGATTCTAGCGGCTACAATGAGCAGTTCTTC. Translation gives CASSIDPLDSSGYNEQFF.